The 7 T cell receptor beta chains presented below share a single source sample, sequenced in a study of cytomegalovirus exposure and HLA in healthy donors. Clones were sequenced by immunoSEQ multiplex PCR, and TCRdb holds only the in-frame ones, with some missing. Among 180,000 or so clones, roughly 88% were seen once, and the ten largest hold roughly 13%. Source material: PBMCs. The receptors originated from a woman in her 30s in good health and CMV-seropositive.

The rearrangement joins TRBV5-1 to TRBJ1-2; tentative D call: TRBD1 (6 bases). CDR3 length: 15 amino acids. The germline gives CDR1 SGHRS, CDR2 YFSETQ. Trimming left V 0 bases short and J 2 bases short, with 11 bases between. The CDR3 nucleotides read TGCGCCAGCAGCTTGGGAGGGGGAGAAAACTATGGCTACACCTTC. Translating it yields CASSLGGGENYGYTF.

In nucleotides, the CDR3 is TGTGCCAGCACCTTACTAGCGGGAGTAACCGGGGAGCTGTTTTTT. Translation gives CASTLLAGVTGELFF. V usage is TRBV2 and J usage is TRBJ2-2, with 11 bases fitting TRBD2. The CDR3 is 15 amino acids. V was clipped by 7 bases and J by 5 bases; unmatched bases: 6. From germline, CDR1 is SNHLY and CDR2 FYNNEI.

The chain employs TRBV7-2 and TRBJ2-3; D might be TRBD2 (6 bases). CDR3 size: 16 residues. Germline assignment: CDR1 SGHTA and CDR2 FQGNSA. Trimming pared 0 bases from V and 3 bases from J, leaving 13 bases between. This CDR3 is CASSLASEGGTDTQYF. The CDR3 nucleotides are TGTGCCAGCAGCTTAGCGTCGGAGGGAGGAACAGATACGCAGTATTTT.

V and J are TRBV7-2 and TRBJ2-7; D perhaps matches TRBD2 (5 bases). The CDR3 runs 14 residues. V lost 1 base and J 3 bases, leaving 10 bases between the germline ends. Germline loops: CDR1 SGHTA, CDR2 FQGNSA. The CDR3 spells CASSLGSSYYEQYF. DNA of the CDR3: TGTGCCAGCAGCTTAGGATCTAGCTACTACGAGCAGTACTTC.

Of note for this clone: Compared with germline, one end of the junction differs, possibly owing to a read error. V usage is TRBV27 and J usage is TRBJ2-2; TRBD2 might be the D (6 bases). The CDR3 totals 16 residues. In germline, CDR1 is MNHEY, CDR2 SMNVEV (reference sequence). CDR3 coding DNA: TGTGCCAGCAGTTTTTGGGGAGGAGGCAAGACCGTGGAGCTGTTTTTT. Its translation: CASSFWGGGKTVELFF.

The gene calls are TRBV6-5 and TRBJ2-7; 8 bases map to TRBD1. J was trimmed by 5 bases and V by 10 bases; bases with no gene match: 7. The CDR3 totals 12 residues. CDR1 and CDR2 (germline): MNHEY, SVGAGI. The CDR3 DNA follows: TGTGCCACCCGGACAGGGAATAACGAGCAGTACTTC. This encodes CATRTGNNEQYF.

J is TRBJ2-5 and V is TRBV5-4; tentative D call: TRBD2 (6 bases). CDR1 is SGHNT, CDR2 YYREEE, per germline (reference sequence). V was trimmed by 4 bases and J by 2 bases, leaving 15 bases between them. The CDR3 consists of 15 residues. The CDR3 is CASSVFLATQETQYF. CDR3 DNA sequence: TGTGCCAGCAGCGTGTTTCTAGCGACGCAAGAGACCCAGTACTTC. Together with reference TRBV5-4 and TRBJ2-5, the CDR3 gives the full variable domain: ETGVTQSPTHLIKTRGQQVTLRCSSQSGHNTVSWYQQALGQGPQFIFQYYREEENGRGNFPPRFSGLQFPNYSSELNVNALELDDSALYLCASSVFLATQETQYFGPGTRLLVL.